The 30 T cell receptor beta chains in this list originate from one sample, sequenced in a study of Graves' ophthalmopathy and Graves' hyperthyroidism. From RNA, the CDR3 regions of TCR beta chains were amplified and sequenced. Following a first-round RT-PCR that used HTBI primers, a second-round multiplex PCR was carried out. Using its own MiXCR run on the multiplex PCR reads, TCRdb lists one record per CDR3 protein. The sample shows roughly 600,000 distinct CDR3 sequences, 35% to 45% of them seen only once. Sequenced material: peripheral blood or thyroid tissue (not recorded which). These receptors came from an adult man with Graves' hyperthyroidism.

This clonotype was detected ten times or more. This chain uses TRBV19 with TRBJ2-5; a weak D match, TRBD1 (5 bases). The CDR3 is 16 amino acids. V lost 3 bases and J lost 1, with 15 bases in between. Per germline, CDR1 LNHDA and CDR2 SQIVND (reference sequence). The CDR3 DNA sequence: TGTGCCAGTAGTATCAGTCCAGGGTCCTTCCAAGAGACCCAGTACTTC. Translated, it gives CASSISPGSFQETQYF.

This clonotype was seen only a few times. The V call is TRBV24-1, the J call TRBJ2-7; D remains ambiguous. Germline lookup yields CDR1 KGHDR and CDR2 SFDVKD. Trimming removed 1 base at V and 1 base at J, with 10 bases between. The CDR3 runs 15 residues. The CDR3 DNA sequence: TGTGCCACCAGTGATTTCCGCAGGCAGTCCTACGAGCAGTACTTC. Translated: CATSDFRRQSYEQYF.

This clonotype was picked up one time. The V and J genes are TRBV10-3 and TRBJ1-6; tentatively, D is TRBD1 (5 bases). The CDR3 runs 15 residues. The ends were cut back, 11 bases at V and 6 bases at J, with 20 bases in the middle. Germline values: CDR1 ENHRY, CDR2 SYGVKD. The CDR3 DNA is TGTGCCGGCAGGGCTCCGGGACCCTCTAATTCACCCCTCCACTTT. This sequence encodes CAGRAPGPSNSPLHF.

The CDR3 here is CASSMLAGVGVEQFF. The CDR3 DNA reads TGTGCCAGTAGTATGCTAGCGGGAGTAGGGGTTGAGCAGTTCTTC. The chain links TRBV19 to TRBJ2-1; 10 bases agree with TRBD2. This CDR3 region has 15 residues. Trimming cost V 3 bases and J 9 bases; bases outside gene matches: 8. The germline gives CDR1 LNHDA, CDR2 SQIVND (reference sequence).

The chain employs TRBV7-9 and TRBJ2-7; D call uncertain. The CDR3 loop spans 13 amino acids. V was cut by 3 bases and J by 7 bases, with 13 bases left in between. Germline CDR1 SEHNR, CDR2 FQNEAQ (reference sequence). CDR3 in DNA: TGTGCCAGCAGCTTGCCGTATGGCAATGAGCAGTACTTC. Translating it yields CASSLPYGNEQYF.

This clonotype was counted a few times. V usage is TRBV12-5 and J usage is TRBJ2-5; D gene uncertain. Germline CDR1 reads LGHNT; CDR2 reads FRNRAP. CDR3 length equals 16 residues. V was pared by 0 bases and J by 2 bases, with 13 bases between. The CDR3 DNA reads TGTGCTAGTGGTTTGGTAGTTTTAGAGAGTCAAGAGACCCAGTACTTC. Protein sequence: CASGLVVLESQETQYF. The variable domain in full, completed from reference TRBV12-5 and TRBJ2-5, reads DARVTQTPRHKVTEMGQEVTMRCQPILGHNTVFWYRQTMMQGLELLAYFRNRAPLDDSGMPKDRFSAEMPDATLATLKIQPSEPRDSAVYFCASGLVVLESQETQYFGPGTRLLVL.

Only a few counts were recorded for this clonotype. The chain carries TRBV5-8 and TRBJ2-5; D is possibly TRBD1 or TRBD2 (6 bases each). Trimming removed 7 bases from V and 2 bases from J, with 15 bases in between. Germline CDR1 SGHTS, CDR2 YDEGEE. CDR3 size: 14 residues. The CDR3 DNA sequence: TGTGCCAGCTCTAAGGGGGGAGAACAAGAGACCCAGTACTTC. It encodes CASSKGGEQETQYF.

V and J are TRBV20-1 and TRBJ1-3; 12 bases are a match to TRBD1. The CDR3 contains 16 residues. The germline gives CDR1 DFQATT, CDR2 SNEGSKA (reference sequence). V trimming: 0 bases; J trimming: 5 bases; junction bases outside the gene matches: 5. The CDR3 DNA reads as TGCAGTGCTAGAGATTTCGGGACAGGGGGCAGAAACACCATATATTTT. This gives the protein CSARDFGTGGRNTIYF.

This clonotype was recorded many times. V and J are TRBV20-1 and TRBJ2-2; 7 nucleotides line up with TRBD2. CDR3 size: 14 residues. The junction had 6 bases not matched to a gene; V was cut back by 6 bases and J by 2 bases. Germline CDR1 is DFQATT and CDR2 is SNEGSKA (reference sequence). The CDR3 is CSAQGGRNTGELFF. For the CDR3, the DNA is TGCAGTGCCCAAGGCGGGAGAAACACCGGGGAGCTGTTTTTT.

V gene TRBV3-1 combines with J gene TRBJ2-7; no clear D. The J call could be wrong; TRBJ2-1 is a better fit for the DNA end. The CDR3 has 13 amino acids. Per the germline V gene, CDR1 is LGHDT and CDR2 is YNNKEL (reference sequence). The CDR3 DNA reads TGTGCCAGCAGCCAAACCGAATACAATGAGCAGTTCTTC. Protein product: CASSQTEYNEQFF.

The chain has TRBV7-8 and TRBJ2-5; 11 positions agree with TRBD2. V dropped 5 bases and J dropped 11; count of bases not matched to a gene: 16. The germline V gene encodes CDR1 SGHVS and CDR2 FQNEAQ. The CDR3 sequence is 16 residues long. The CDR3 here is CASSLFPSGGSDTQYF. CDR3 nucleotide sequence: TGTGCCAGCAGCCTCTTCCCTAGCGGGGGGTCAGATACGCAGTACTTC.

At least ten counts were recorded for this clonotype. J is TRBJ1-2 and V is TRBV29-1; 12 bases align to TRBD1. This CDR3 comprises 14 residues. After removal of 6 bases from V and 7 bases from J, the junction contained 9 bases not matched to a gene. CDR1 and CDR2 from the germline V gene are SQVTM and ANQGSEA. The CDR3 bases are TGCAGCGTGGGAACCGGGACAGGGGGCCTTGGCTACACCTTC. Protein: CSVGTGTGGLGYTF.

This clonotype appeared once. The V call is TRBV3-1, the J call TRBJ2-7; 12 bases agree with TRBD2. The CDR3 consists of 18 residues. The germline CDR1 and CDR2 sequences are LGHDT and YNNKEL (reference sequence). The V segment lost 1 base and the J segment 2 bases; nucleotides outside the gene matches: 9. CDR3 region: CASSQAGLAGTGPYEQYF. The CDR3 region has the DNA TGTGCCAGCAGCCAAGCAGGACTAGCGGGGACAGGGCCCTACGAGCAGTACTTC.

The gene calls are TRBV6-5 and TRBJ2-2; 9 bases line up with TRBD2. Germline CDR1 and CDR2: MNHEY and SVGAGI. This CDR3 spans 16 amino acids. V was clipped by 2 bases and J by 9 bases; unmatched bases: 10. This chain's CDR3 is CASSYNRAGGRWELFF. In DNA, the CDR3 is TGTGCCAGCAGTTACAATCGGGCGGGAGGGCGGTGGGAGCTGTTTTTT.

This clonotype was found once. This chain joins TRBV20-1 and TRBJ1-4; D might be TRBD1 (5 bases). This CDR3 has 15 amino acids. Trimming pared 1 base from V and 4 bases from J, leaving 13 bases between. CDR1 is DFQATT and CDR2 is SNEGSKA in the germline V gene (reference sequence). CDR3 sequence (DNA): TGCAGTGCTAGAGGGACGGGTAGGGGTAATGAAAAACTGTTTTTT. Amino acid sequence: CSARGTGRGNEKLFF.

This clonotype was picked up a small number of times. CDR3 sequence (DNA): TGTGCCAGCAGACTACTAGCGGGAGACCCCTACGAGCAGTACTTC. As protein: CASRLLAGDPYEQYF. The V gene is TRBV27, the J gene TRBJ2-7, with TRBD2 matching 11 bases. CDR1 is MNHEY and CDR2 is SMNVEV in the germline V gene (reference sequence). V was pared by 6 bases and J by 2 bases, with 6 bases of the junction left unmatched. The CDR3 runs to 15 residues.

This clonotype appeared many times. J is TRBJ2-7 and V is TRBV5-1; possibly TRBD2 for D (6 bases). The germline V and J ends were trimmed by 0 bases and 6 bases, with 16 bases remaining between them. Per the germline V gene, CDR1 is SGHRS and CDR2 is YFSETQ. The CDR3 is 15 amino acids. The CDR3, as DNA: TGCGCCAGCAGCTTGGGAGCGGGTCCCTTGGGCGAGCAGTACTTC. The encoded protein is CASSLGAGPLGEQYF.

The V and J genes are TRBV24-1 and TRBJ2-3, with TRBD2 matching over 10 bases. CDR1 and CDR2 (germline): KGHDR, SFDVKD. The CDR3 is made up of 16 amino acids. The V gene end was trimmed by 3 bases and the J gene end by 0 bases; junction bases not matched to a gene: 2. The CDR3 DNA sequence: TGTGCCACCAGTGATCGGACTAGCGGCAGCACAGATACGCAGTATTTT. Translating gives CATSDRTSGSTDTQYF.

A remark on this clonotype: The junction shows a germline mismatch at one end, possibly a read error. V usage is TRBV20-1 and J usage is TRBJ1-4; D unclear. The germline gives CDR1 DFQATT, CDR2 SNEGSKA (reference sequence). The CDR3 sequence is 16 residues long. The DNA of the CDR3 is TGCAGTGCTAGAGATCGCGGCAGATCAACTAATGAAAAACTGTCTTTT. It is translated as CSARDRGRSTNEKLSF.

This clonotype has a count of ten or more. This chain joins TRBV20-1 and TRBJ1-1, with unresolved D. Germline-derived CDR1 and CDR2 are DFQATT and SNEGSKA (reference sequence). The CDR3 has 10 residues. V dropped 5 bases and J dropped 7 bases, with 8 bases sitting between them. The CDR3 is CSAFLIEAFF. Here the CDR3 DNA reads TGCAGTGCTTTCCTTATTGAAGCTTTCTTT.

This clonotype has ten or more counts. The V gene is TRBV10-2, the J gene TRBJ2-5; D might be TRBD1 (6 bases). V was pared by 6 bases and J by 2 bases, with 16 bases between. Germline V lookup: CDR1 WSHSY, CDR2 SAAADI. The CDR3 contains 15 residues. CDR3 nucleotide sequence: TGCGCCAGCAGCAAACAGGGCTTTGGGCAAGAGACCCAGTACTTC. Encoded protein: CASSKQGFGQETQYF.

This clonotype has a count of ten or more. The chain joins TRBV29-1 to TRBJ1-2; the D is unclear. The V and J ends lost 2 bases and 8 bases respectively, with 12 bases between them. Germline CDR1 and CDR2: SQVTM and ANQGSEA. The CDR3 consists of 12 residues. CDR3 loop: CSVELRELGYTF. CDR3 coding DNA: TGCAGCGTTGAACTCCGGGAACTCGGCTACACCTTC.

This chain uses TRBV19 with TRBJ2-7, with no clear D. V lost 11 bases and J 2 bases, leaving 13 bases between the germline ends. Germline V CDR1 and CDR2: LNHDA, SQIVND (reference sequence). The CDR3 contains 12 residues. The CDR3 reads CAGIWGPYEQYF. The DNA for the CDR3 is TGTGCCGGGATATGGGGTCCCTACGAGCAGTACTTC.

This clonotype occurred a few times. This rearrangement joins TRBV7-2 to TRBJ2-1; D is possibly TRBD1 (5 bases). Trimming pared 3 bases from V and 1 base from J, leaving 7 bases between. The CDR3 loop spans 14 amino acids. Germline V gene lookup returns CDR1 SGHTA and CDR2 FQGNSA. CDR3 nucleotides: TGTGCCAGCAGCTTCAGACAGTCCTACAATGAGCAGTTCTTC. It yields the protein CASSFRQSYNEQFF.

This clonotype was detected ten times or more. V usage is TRBV5-8 and J usage is TRBJ1-5; D gene unclear. There are 13 residues in the CDR3. Germline CDR1 and CDR2: SGHTS and YDEGEE. Trimming pared 0 bases from V and 6 bases from J, leaving 7 bases between. Here the CDR3 reads CASSLAGGQPQHF. CDR3 bases: TGTGCCAGCAGCTTGGCCGGAGGTCAGCCCCAGCATTTT.

The chain is built from TRBV19 and TRBJ2-5; D possibly corresponds to TRBD2 (5 bases). The V and J ends lost 7 bases and 6 bases respectively, with 21 bases between them. Germline V lookup: CDR1 LNHDA, CDR2 SQIVND (reference sequence). The CDR3 is 15 amino acids. CDR3 region: CASTSAAGRPKTQYF. CDR3 DNA: TGTGCCAGTACCTCAGCGGCGGGCCGCCCGAAGACCCAGTACTTC.

For the CDR3, the DNA is TGTGCCAGCAGTTACTCAGGGAGGGCTAATGAAAAACTGTTTTTT. Its translation: CASSYSGRANEKLFF. The chain is built from TRBV6-5 and TRBJ1-4, with D uncertain. Trimming cost V 0 bases and J 3 bases, with 8 bases left between them. The CDR3 contains 15 residues. Germline CDR1 is MNHEY and CDR2 is SVGAGI.

The chain recombines TRBV25-1 with TRBJ1-6; 7 bases align to TRBD1. Germline lookup yields CDR1 MGHDK and CDR2 SYGVNS. This CDR3 comprises 15 residues. The junction had 7 bases not matched to a gene; V was cut back by 4 bases and J by 7 bases. CDR3 in amino acids: CASSARDRLNSPLHF. The CDR3 bases are TGTGCCAGCAGTGCTAGGGACAGACTAAATTCACCCCTCCACTTT.

The V call is TRBV19, the J call TRBJ1-1; 7 bases match TRBD1. This CDR3 region has 12 residues. Germline V gene sequence: CDR1 LNHDA, CDR2 SQIVND (reference sequence). Germline trimming cut 1 base from V and 10 bases from J; bases unmatched to any gene: 3. The DNA for the CDR3 is TGTGCCAGTAGTATAGGACAGGGACGAGCTTTCTTT. Protein sequence: CASSIGQGRAFF.

The chain is built from TRBV20-1 and TRBJ1-5; no reliable D call. This CDR3 is 15 amino acids long. The V gene's germline CDR1 is DFQATT and CDR2 SNEGSKA (reference sequence). V dropped 1 base and J dropped 0 bases, with 10 bases sitting between them. CDR3 sequence: CSARVGGYSNQPQHF. The CDR3 nucleotides read TGCAGTGCTAGAGTGGGCGGGTATAGCAATCAGCCCCAGCATTTT.